This T cell receptor (beta chain) was captured in a study of radiation and T cells in renal cell carcinoma. Profiling relied on immunoSEQ multiplex PCR, and the TCRdb table lists in-frame clones only, not all of them. The sample carries about 150,000 clones, 87% recorded once. Documented time point: blood 2 weeks post-SBRT. Regarding treatment: 15 Gy SBRT to primary tumor, nephrectomy 4 weeks later. After SBRT, blood was collected at 2 and 4 weeks, plus baseline. Turning to this clone: Its specificity is unknown.

The study's findings and limits: In blood, top tumor clones expanded by 2 weeks, shrinking by 4. Baseline intratumoral clonotype presence is unknown without pretreatment biopsies.

The input for sequencing was blood, taken from a patient whose treatment included radiotherapy and nephrectomy. The sequence came from a woman aged 45-65 years with renal cell carcinoma.

The CDR3 bases are TGTGCCAGCAGCCAAGTCCCGGGCGATACGCAGTATTTT. This encodes CASSQVPGDTQYF. V gene TRBV4-2 combines with J gene TRBJ2-3, with unresolved D. The germline V gene has CDR1 LGHNA and CDR2 YNFKEQ. Deletions cut 1 base from V and 6 bases from J, with 8 bases between. The CDR3 loop spans 13 amino acids.